Shown below are 30 T cell receptor beta chains from a single sample sequenced in a study of T cells in Graves' hyperthyroidism and ophthalmopathy. Amplified TCR beta CDR3 regions derived from RNA transcripts. The study used the HTBI primer set for a first-round RT-PCR of the TCR CDR3. TCRdb analysed the multiplex PCR reads with MiXCR anew, one entry per CDR3 protein. Of 300,000 to 450,000 distinct CDR3 sequences listed, more than 13% were seen once; the top ten hold around a third. Sequences were obtained from blood. The receptors originated from a woman aged 25-40 years with Graves' hyperthyroidism.

This clonotype occurred many times. The chain couples TRBV12-3 or TRBV12-4 to TRBJ1-5; D is undetermined. This CDR3 has 13 residues. Trimming cost V 2 bases and J 5 bases, with 7 bases left between them. This chain's CDR3 is CASSLRGYQPQHF. CDR3 coding DNA: TGTGCCAGCAGTTTAAGAGGGTATCAGCCCCAGCATTTT.

This rearrangement joins TRBV7-6 to TRBJ1-5, with D possibly TRBD1 on 6 matching bases. Germline CDR1 and CDR2: SGHVS and FNYEAQ. The CDR3 covers 15 residues. Trimming pared 5 bases from V and 5 bases from J, leaving 16 bases between. The CDR3, as DNA: TGTGCCAGCAGCGCCGGGACACAAGCAGATCAGCCCCAGCATTTT. Its protein is CASSAGTQADQPQHF.

This clonotype appeared a single time. This clone may be a read error of a much larger clone one base away. The chain combines TRBV3-1 with TRBJ1-1; D is uncertain. Germline loops: CDR1 LGHDT, CDR2 YNNKEL (reference sequence). The CDR3 is made up of 12 amino acids. The V and J ends lost 1 base and 8 bases respectively, with 8 bases between them. CDR3 nucleotide sequence: TGTGCCAGCAGCCAAGGGGATCGCGAAGCTTTCTTT. This gives the protein CASSQGDREAFF.

J is TRBJ2-1 and V is TRBV6-1; tentatively, D is TRBD1 or TRBD2 (5 bases each). Trimming shortened V by 3 bases and J by 3 bases, and 18 bases separated the two germline ends. Germline values: CDR1 MNHNS, CDR2 SASEGT. This CDR3 spans 17 amino acids. The DNA for the CDR3 is TGTGCCAGCAGTGACCGGCAGGGACGTATTCGCTACAATGAGCAGTTCTTC. Amino acids: CASSDRQGRIRYNEQFF.

The genes are TRBV20-1 and TRBJ2-1, with 9 bases fitting TRBD2. The DNA end is a closer match to TRBJ2-7, so the J assignment may be wrong. Germline CDR1 reads DFQATT; CDR2 reads SNEGSKA (reference sequence). The CDR3 covers 15 residues. CDR3: CSARDLSGSRNEQYF. The CDR3 DNA reads as TGCAGTGCTAGAGATCTTAGCGGGAGTAGGAATGAGCAGTACTTC.

This clonotype showed up many times. The chain joins TRBV12-3 or TRBV12-4 to TRBJ1-1; TRBD1 might be the D (5 bases). The CDR3 has 16 amino acids. The V and J ends lost 6 bases and 0 bases respectively, with 17 bases between them. CDR3 in DNA: TGTGCCAGCAGGACAGAAGGGGACCACTTGAACACTGAAGCTTTCTTT. Translated: CASRTEGDHLNTEAFF.

J is TRBJ2-3 and V is TRBV20-1, with a weak D call TRBD2 (6 bases). Germline V gives CDR1 DFQATT, CDR2 SNEGSKA (reference sequence). V lost 6 bases and J 2 bases, leaving 15 bases between the germline ends. This CDR3 has 14 amino acids. Written as DNA, the CDR3 is TGCAGTGCAACCGGGACGGGGGACACAGATACGCAGTATTTT. Its protein is CSATGTGDTDTQYF.

This clonotype was observed at least ten times. The rearrangement uses TRBV12-3 or TRBV12-4 and TRBJ1-1; 8 nucleotides align to TRBD1. V was pared by 4 bases and J by 1 base, with 5 bases of the junction left unmatched. The CDR3 loop spans 15 amino acids. This chain's CDR3 is CASSSHGTGNTEAFF. The CDR3 coding sequence is TGTGCCAGCAGTTCCCACGGGACAGGGAACACTGAAGCTTTCTTT.

Of note for this clonotype: This sequence may be a read error, since a much larger clone differs from it by one base. The chain uses TRBV6-2 or TRBV6-3 and TRBJ1-1; a possible D gene is TRBD1 (6 bases). The CDR3 covers 16 residues. CDR1 is MNHEY, CDR2 SVGEGT, per germline. The CDR3 DNA is TGTGCCGGCAGTTACGGTTCTGGACAGCTGAACACTGAAGCTTTCTTT. Residues: CAGSYGSGQLNTEAFF.

This clonotype was counted many times. The chain is built from TRBV20-1 and TRBJ2-5; no firm D call. The CDR3 runs 14 residues. In germline, CDR1 is DFQATT, CDR2 SNEGSKA (reference sequence). V was cut by 0 bases and J by 1 base, with 9 bases left in between. CDR3 DNA sequence: TGCAGTGCTAGAGATGGACGTTTCCAAGAGACCCAGTACTTC. Encoded protein: CSARDGRFQETQYF.

The chain combines TRBV7-3 with TRBJ1-3; D possibly corresponds to TRBD1 (6 bases). V lost 5 bases to trimming and J lost 4 bases, with 9 bases between them. Germline CDR1 SGHTA, CDR2 FQGTGA. The CDR3 is 13 amino acids. The DNA for the CDR3 is TGTGCCAGCAGCCCGGACAGCGGAAACACCATATATTTT. Amino acid sequence: CASSPDSGNTIYF.

V and J are TRBV19 and TRBJ2-1, with D perhaps being TRBD1 or TRBD2 (5 bases each). Looked up from germline, CDR1 is LNHDA and CDR2 is SQIVND (reference sequence). The length of the CDR3 is 17 residues. Trimming left V 4 bases short and J 5 bases short, with 21 bases between. The CDR3 DNA follows: TGTGCCAGTAGTAACTCCCTTTTGGGGGATGTGAACAATGAGCAGTTCTTC. Translating it yields CASSNSLLGDVNNEQFF.

The chain has TRBV28 and TRBJ2-7, with D possibly matching TRBD2 (5 bases). Per germline, CDR1 MDHEN and CDR2 SYDVKM. V was trimmed by 6 bases and J by 3 bases, leaving 18 bases between them. The CDR3 is 15 residues long. The CDR3: CASSPSPEGFYEQYF. The CDR3 DNA sequence: TGTGCCAGCAGCCCATCTCCTGAGGGATTCTACGAGCAGTACTTC.

This clonotype was seen repeatedly, ten times or more. The chain couples TRBV28 to TRBJ2-7; 9 bases line up with TRBD1. The V segment lost 5 bases and the J segment 0 bases; nucleotides outside the gene matches: 5. CDR3 size: 15 residues. Germline V gene sequence: CDR1 MDHEN, CDR2 SYDVKM. In nucleotides, the CDR3 is TGTGCCAGCAGTGGGACAGGGCGATCCTCCTACGAGCAGTACTTC. Protein sequence: CASSGTGRSSYEQYF.

In its sample, this clonotype was seen many times. CDR3 protein: CASSPGAETQYF. The DNA of the CDR3 is TGTGCCAGCAGCCCCGGCGCGGAAACCCAGTACTTC. The V and J genes are TRBV3-1 and TRBJ2-5; no reliable D call. The germline gives CDR1 LGHDT, CDR2 YNNKEL (reference sequence). CDR3 length equals 12 residues. Trimming shortened V by 4 bases and J by 8 bases, and 11 bases separated the two germline ends.

This clonotype showed up many times. The rearrangement links TRBV28 to TRBJ2-7; 11 bases fit TRBD1. Per the germline V gene, CDR1 is MDHEN and CDR2 is SYDVKM. The CDR3 length is 16 residues. V lost 5 bases, J lost 6 bases, and 12 bases stayed unmatched. Written as DNA, the CDR3 is TGTGCCAGCAGTCCCCAGGGCGGGACAGGGGGTTTCGAGCAGTACTTC. Translated, it gives CASSPQGGTGGFEQYF. The full variable domain, with the rest looked up from reference TRBV28 and TRBJ2-7, is DVKVTQSSRYLVKRTGEKVFLECVQDMDHENMFWYRQDPGLGLRLIYFSYDVKMKEKGDIPEGYSVSREKKERFSLILESASTNQTSMYLCASSPQGGTGGFEQYFGPGTRLTVT.

The chain uses TRBV11-2 and TRBJ2-1; D not certain. CDR3 length: 14 amino acids. Trimming removed 2 bases at V and 5 bases at J, with 10 bases between. The germline CDR1 and CDR2 sequences are SGHAT and FQNNGV. CDR3 nucleotide sequence: TGTGCCAGCAGCTTATCCCGTAGGGACAATGAGCAGTTCTTC. Amino acids: CASSLSRRDNEQFF.

The chain recombines TRBV7-9 with TRBJ2-7; perhaps TRBD1 as D (5 bases). CDR1 and CDR2 from the germline V gene are SEHNR and FQNEAQ (reference sequence). The CDR3 consists of 14 residues. V was cut by 5 bases and J by 2 bases, with 13 bases left in between. CDR3 loop: CASSRSTEPYEQYF. The CDR3 nucleotides are TGTGCCAGCAGCCGCTCGACAGAACCCTACGAGCAGTACTTC.

CDR3 loop: CASRRLAGPVYEQYF. As DNA, the CDR3 is TGTGCCAGCAGGCGACTAGCGGGGCCAGTCTACGAGCAGTACTTC. This sequence joins TRBV6-1 and TRBJ2-7; 11 nucleotides agree with TRBD2. The CDR3 sequence is 15 residues long. Trimming took 6 bases from V and 3 from J; bases not matched to a gene: 7. Germline CDR1 MNHNS, CDR2 SASEGT.

The V call is TRBV20-1, the J call TRBJ2-4, with TRBD1 matching 7 bases. Germline V gives CDR1 DFQATT, CDR2 SNEGSKA (reference sequence). V shed 0 bases and J 10 bases; nucleotides not matched to a gene: 9. The CDR3 extends over 14 amino acids. CDR3 residues: CSARDFQGVEIQYF. CDR3 DNA sequence: TGCAGTGCTAGAGACTTTCAGGGGGTCGAAATTCAGTACTTC.

This clonotype was picked up many times. V usage is TRBV28 and J usage is TRBJ1-1, with 7 bases matching TRBD1. From germline, CDR1 is MDHEN and CDR2 SYDVKM. With 5 bases clipped from V and 7 bases from J, the junction kept 10 bases outside the gene matches. The CDR3 has 14 residues. The chain's CDR3 is CASSIPGTDIEAFF. The CDR3 bases are TGTGCCAGCAGTATACCTGGGACAGATATTGAAGCTTTCTTT.

Many counts were recorded for this clonotype. The V call is TRBV5-1, the J call TRBJ1-2; TRBD1 matches at 7 bases. This CDR3 contains 12 residues. Trimming at V came to 1 base and at J to 8 bases, leaving 2 bases not matched to a gene. Germline V lookup: CDR1 SGHRS, CDR2 YFSETQ. CDR3 sequence reads: CASSLTGVGYTF. CDR3 nucleotide sequence: TGCGCCAGCAGCTTGACAGGGGTAGGCTACACCTTC.

There are many counts of this clonotype. V usage is TRBV24-1 and J usage is TRBJ2-5, with a tentative D call TRBD1 (7 bases). Germline V gives CDR1 KGHDR, CDR2 SFDVKD. The CDR3 length is 13 residues. V shed 8 bases and J shed 5 bases, with 14 bases lying between them. CDR3 loop: CATTRDSRETQYF. The CDR3 DNA follows: TGTGCCACCACGCGGGACAGTCGGGAGACCCAGTACTTC.

This clonotype was detected ten times or more. The rearrangement uses TRBV20-1 and TRBJ2-1; 8 positions match TRBD2. The trim removed 2 bases at V and 7 bases at J, leaving 4 bases unmatched. The germline V gene encodes CDR1 DFQATT and CDR2 SNEGSKA (reference sequence). The CDR3 runs to 13 residues. CDR3 in DNA: TGCAGTGCTAGAACTAGCGGCAGGAATGAGCAGTTCTTC. Translated: CSARTSGRNEQFF.

The chain uses TRBV5-1 and TRBJ2-1; 11 bases are a match to TRBD2. The CDR3 contains 17 residues. V was clipped by 2 bases and J by 0 bases; unmatched bases: 4. The germline CDR1 and CDR2 sequences are SGHRS and YFSETQ. The chain's CDR3 is CASSFGLAGVSYNEQFF. CDR3 nucleotides: TGCGCCAGCAGCTTTGGACTAGCGGGCGTCTCCTACAATGAGCAGTTCTTC. Full variable domain (remainder filled in from reference TRBV5-1 and TRBJ2-1): KAGVTQTPRYLIKTRGQQVTLSCSPISGHRSVSWYQQTPGQGLQFLFEYFSETQRNKGNFPGRFSGRQFSNSRSEMNVSTLELGDSALYLCASSFGLAGVSYNEQFFGPGTRLTVL.

This clonotype was seen only a few times. The chain is built from TRBV10-3 and TRBJ1-6, with TRBD1 matching 7 bases. The V segment lost 10 bases and the J segment 0 bases; nucleotides outside the gene matches: 3. There are 14 residues in the CDR3. Germline V lookup: CDR1 ENHRY, CDR2 SYGVKD. In nucleotides, the CDR3 is TGTGCCACCTGGGACAGCTCCTATAATTCACCCCTCCACTTT. Its translation: CATWDSSYNSPLHF.

This clonotype was seen more than once but under ten times. The rearrangement uses TRBV10-3 and TRBJ2-5; D perhaps matches TRBD1 (5 bases). The germline gives CDR1 ENHRY, CDR2 SYGVKD. Trimming stripped 3 bases from V and 4 bases from J, with 12 bases between. CDR3 size: 14 residues. The CDR3 spells CAISDGRGVETQYF. As DNA, the CDR3 is TGTGCCATCAGTGACGGAAGGGGCGTAGAGACCCAGTACTTC.

The chain couples TRBV20-1 to TRBJ2-1, with D possibly TRBD2 on 5 matching bases. The germline gives CDR1 DFQATT, CDR2 SNEGSKA (reference sequence). CDR3 size: 16 residues. V gave up 1 base and J gave up 6 bases, with 19 bases separating them. Here the CDR3 reads CSARAARLAVRNEQFF. CDR3 DNA sequence: TGCAGTGCTAGAGCGGCTCGGCTAGCAGTCCGCAATGAGCAGTTCTTC.

The chain employs TRBV29-1 and TRBJ2-2; D is perhaps TRBD1 (6 bases). This CDR3 has 14 amino acids. Germline loops: CDR1 SQVTM, CDR2 ANQGSEA. V dropped 7 bases and J dropped 4 bases, with 16 bases sitting between them. The CDR3 protein is CSATTGVGTGELFF. In DNA, the CDR3 is TGCAGCGCCACGACAGGCGTAGGCACCGGGGAGCTGTTTTTT.

The J gene is TRBJ2-3, the V gene TRBV19; D uncertain. This CDR3 contains 15 residues. Looked up from germline, CDR1 is LNHDA and CDR2 is SQIVND (reference sequence). V dropped 1 base and J dropped 5 bases, with 13 bases sitting between them. The CDR3 DNA reads as TGTGCCAGTAGTATAGTAGGGAAGTCGGAAGATACGCAGTATTTT. Its protein product is CASSIVGKSEDTQYF.